A single sample gave rise to the 18 T cell receptor beta chains below, sequenced in a study of T cell responses to AZD1222 COVID-19 vaccine (dated by TCRdb to about 2021). The intended sense of this specimen's time point label: baseline before first vaccination. The library was generated by the immunoSEQ multiplex PCR assay. The table comes from immuneACCESS by way of TCRdb, which keeps in-frame sequences with V and J called. Part of the clones is missing from these tables; in studies checked, under half for an unresolved V gene and the rest for unknown reasons. The table for this sample lists some 140,000 clones; 70% to 90% of them were counted only once. The ten largest clones represent less than 7% of the sample. Sequencing was performed on peripheral blood, taken on day 0 of AZD1222 vaccination. These receptors were obtained from an adult in good health.

This chain uses TRBV9 with TRBJ2-1, with a weak D call TRBD1 (7 bases). CDR3 length: 15 residues. Germline lookup yields CDR1 SGDLS and CDR2 YYNGEE. Trimming pared 0 bases from V and 7 bases from J, leaving 14 bases between. The CDR3 region is CASSVGQGLENEQFF. The CDR3 coding sequence is TGTGCCAGCAGCGTAGGACAGGGACTCGAGAATGAGCAGTTCTTC. Together with reference TRBV9 and TRBJ2-1, the CDR3 gives the full variable domain: DSGVTQTPKHLITATGQRVTLRCSPRSGDLSVYWYQQSLDQGLQFLIQYYNGEERAKGNILERFSAQQFPDLHSELNLSSLELGDSALYFCASSVGQGLENEQFFGPGTRLTVL.

The chain links TRBV5-1 to TRBJ1-1, with 7 bases matching TRBD1. CDR3 length equals 17 residues. Germline CDR1 reads SGHRS; CDR2 reads YFSETQ. V dropped 0 bases and J dropped 5; count of bases not matched to a gene: 13. As DNA, the CDR3 is TGCGCCAGCAGCTTGGCCCCTAGACAGGGCTTGAGTACTGAAGCTTTCTTT. It encodes CASSLAPRQGLSTEAFF. Combining the CDR3 with reference TRBV5-1 and TRBJ1-1 gives the whole variable domain KAGVTQTPRYLIKTRGQQVTLSCSPISGHRSVSWYQQTPGQGLQFLFEYFSETQRNKGNFPGRFSGRQFSNSRSEMNVSTLELGDSALYLCASSLAPRQGLSTEAFFGQGTRLTVV.

The CDR3 nucleotides read TGTGCCAGCAGCCAAGATCCCCTTCTAGCGGGATCCTCCTACGAGCAGTACTTC. It is translated as CASSQDPLLAGSSYEQYF. The chain recombines TRBV4-2 with TRBJ2-7, with TRBD2 identical over 9 bases. CDR3 length equals 18 residues. The germline gives CDR1 LGHNA, CDR2 YNFKEQ. Germline trimming cut 0 bases from V and 0 bases from J; bases unmatched to any gene: 9.

The J gene is TRBJ2-1, the V gene TRBV4-1; 8 bases are a match to TRBD2. The V and J ends lost 0 bases and 3 bases, in that order; junction bases with no gene match: 4. Per the germline V gene, CDR1 is MGHRA and CDR2 is YSYEKL. The CDR3 runs to 16 residues. In DNA form, the CDR3 reads TGCGCCAGCAGCCAAGAGGTGGGGACTAGCTACAATGAGCAGTTCTTC. As protein: CASSQEVGTSYNEQFF.

This clone was seen more than once but under ten times. The V gene is TRBV28, the J gene TRBJ2-2, with 9 positions matching TRBD2. This CDR3 region has 15 residues. The V gene end was trimmed by 5 bases and the J gene end by 2 bases; junction bases not matched to a gene: 3. In germline, CDR1 is MDHEN, CDR2 SYDVKM. The DNA for the CDR3 is TGTGCCAGCAGTCGTAGCGGGAGTAACACCGGGGAGCTGTTTTTT. This translates into CASSRSGSNTGELFF.

The rearrangement uses TRBV10-3 and TRBJ2-7, with a tentative D call TRBD2 (5 bases). The CDR3 contains 12 residues. Trimming removed 10 bases at V and 5 bases at J, with 15 bases between. The V gene's germline CDR1 is ENHRY and CDR2 SYGVKD. In nucleotides, the CDR3 is TGTGCCACCGGACCGTGGGGAGACGAGCAGTACTTC. Residues: CATGPWGDEQYF.

This clone was observed a few times. The chain combines TRBV7-3 with TRBJ1-5, with D tentatively TRBD1 (5 bases). V lost 4 bases and J lost 9, with 13 bases in between. The CDR3 totals 13 residues. Germline CDR1 is SGHTA and CDR2 is FQGTGA. The CDR3 protein is CASSSNSQGPQHF. The DNA for the CDR3 is TGTGCCAGCAGCTCTAATAGTCAGGGGCCCCAGCATTTT.

The gene calls are TRBV24-1 and TRBJ2-1; D unresolved. This CDR3 has 15 amino acids. The germline V and J ends were trimmed by 3 bases and 8 bases, with 16 bases remaining between them. Germline V gene lookup returns CDR1 KGHDR and CDR2 SFDVKD. Here the CDR3 reads CATSDRSLESDEQFF. The CDR3 DNA sequence: TGTGCCACCAGTGATCGGTCCCTAGAGAGCGATGAGCAGTTCTTC.

The rearrangement joins TRBV19 to TRBJ1-1, with 12 bases identical to TRBD1. The CDR3 runs 18 residues. V lost 4 bases to trimming and J lost 5 bases; unmatched junction nucleotides: 14. Germline V CDR1 and CDR2: LNHDA, SQIVND (reference sequence). CDR3: CASSTNRDRGRVGTEAFF. The DNA for the CDR3 is TGTGCCAGTAGTACGAACCGGGACAGGGGGCGTGTGGGTACTGAAGCTTTCTTT.

The chain links TRBV7-9 to TRBJ1-3; D gene uncertain. The CDR3 runs to 15 residues. V shed 9 bases and J shed 0 bases, with 15 bases lying between them. CDR1 and CDR2 (germline): SEHNR, FQNEAQ (reference sequence). For the CDR3, the DNA is TGTGCCAGTCTCATCCAACTGGGCTCTGGAAACACCATATATTTT. It yields the protein CASLIQLGSGNTIYF.

The chain employs TRBV27 and TRBJ1-6; 11 bases fit TRBD1. With V trimmed by 3 bases and J by 9 bases, 4 bases remained unmatched. The CDR3 is 15 residues long. Per the germline V gene, CDR1 is MNHEY and CDR2 is SMNVEV (reference sequence). The CDR3: CASSLFGTGGSPLHF. CDR3 in DNA: TGTGCCAGCAGTTTGTTCGGGACAGGGGGTTCACCCCTCCACTTT.

The chain combines TRBV3-1 (or the pseudogene TRBV3-2) with TRBJ2-7, with 14 nucleotides matching TRBD2. The CDR3 runs to 15 residues. J lost 5 bases, V lost 4 bases, and 4 bases had no gene match. Germline CDR1 LGHDT, CDR2 YNNKEL (reference sequence). The CDR3 DNA follows: TGTGCCAGCAGCCGACTAGCGGGAGGGCCAGACGAGCAGTACTTC. Translated, it gives CASSRLAGGPDEQYF.

The chain has TRBV5-6 and TRBJ1-5; D possibly corresponds to TRBD1 (5 bases). The germline gives CDR1 SGHDT, CDR2 YYEEEE. The CDR3 is 14 amino acids. The V and J ends lost 2 bases and 6 bases respectively, with 12 bases between them. This chain's CDR3 is CASSFSVGAQPQHF. For the CDR3, the DNA is TGTGCCAGCAGCTTTTCGGTAGGGGCTCAGCCCCAGCATTTT.

This clone was picked up a small number of times. The chain combines TRBV3-1 (or the pseudogene TRBV3-2) with TRBJ1-2; the D gene is possibly TRBD1 (5 bases). Trimming cost V 2 bases and J 4 bases, with 8 bases left between them. The germline CDR1 and CDR2 sequences are LGHDT and YNNKEL (reference sequence). This CDR3 has 13 residues. CDR3 residues: CASSQRGSYGYTF. The DNA of the CDR3 is TGTGCCAGCAGCCAAAGGGGTTCCTATGGCTACACCTTC.

The J gene is TRBJ1-6, the V gene TRBV20-1; 12 bases line up with TRBD1. The CDR3 loop spans 11 amino acids. Germline assignment: CDR1 DFQATT and CDR2 SNEGSKA (reference sequence). J gave up 17 bases and V 6 bases, and 5 bases lay outside the gene matches. CDR3 loop: CSAGTGGFFHF. CDR3 nucleotides: TGCAGTGCCGGGACAGGGGGCTTTTTCCACTTT.

The chain combines TRBV29-1 with TRBJ1-2; TRBD1 matches at 8 bases. This CDR3 is 13 amino acids long. Germline CDR1 reads SQVTM; CDR2 reads ANQGSEA. J was trimmed by 5 bases and V by 7 bases; bases with no gene match: 9. The chain's CDR3 is CSAKTGAAYGYTF. For the CDR3, the DNA is TGCAGCGCCAAGACAGGGGCCGCATATGGCTACACCTTC.

The V call is TRBV7-9, the J call TRBJ1-1; tentatively, D is TRBD1 (5 bases). Looked up from germline, CDR1 is SEHNR and CDR2 is FQNEAQ (reference sequence). V lost 0 bases to trimming and J lost 3 bases, with 17 bases between them. The CDR3 sequence is 17 residues long. The CDR3 DNA reads as TGTGCCAGCAGCTTAGCGCGTATGGACAATCCTCACACTGAAGCTTTCTTT. Protein product: CASSLARMDNPHTEAFF.

The chain combines TRBV27 with TRBJ2-2; D might be TRBD2 (5 bases). The germline CDR1 and CDR2 sequences are MNHEY and SMNVEV (reference sequence). V lost 7 bases and J lost 8, with 8 bases in between. The CDR3 length is 11 residues. As DNA, the CDR3 is TGTGCCAGCAAGAGGGCTGGGGAGCTGTTTTTT. Amino acids: CASKRAGELFF.